This is a list of T cell receptor beta chains from one sample in a study of graft-versus-host responses after intestinal transplantation. Some clones are missing from TCRdb's copy, which holds only in-frame ones; the method was immunoSEQ multiplex PCR. The sample has roughly 90,000 clones, just over 90% seen once. These receptors lack a known antigen. The sample here was unstimulated CD8+ T cells sorted from spleen or lymph node cells, taken before intestinal transplant. The receptor set was obtained from a human donor who received an intestinal transplant. CDR3s include the opening cysteine and the closing phenylalanine or tryptophan. D genes are given only for firm matches. Clone size is stated in some rows and not others, as once, few, many or a class when expanded.

.,TRBV6-1,TRBJ2-7,.,TGTGCCAGCAGGTACGAGGTCACGATCTACTACGAGCAGTACTTC,CASRYEVTIYYEQYF
.,TRBV7-9,TRBJ2-2,TRBD1,TGTGCCAGCAGCGTAAAGGGGGCTGTGGACACCGGGGAGCTGTTTTTT,CASSVKGAVDTGELFF
.,TRBV5-1,TRBJ1-1,.,TGCGCCAGCAGCTTGGAGGGAGTTCCGGACACTGAAGCTTTCTTT,CASSLEGVPDTEAFF
.,TRBV29-1,TRBJ1-1,.,TGCAGCTCAGGGACCGAACGGGGGGAAGCTTTCTTT,CSSGTERGEAFF
.,TRBV7-9,TRBJ1-2,.,TGTGCCAGCAGCTTAAGACTCCGGGCCAAGGGGGGGAGTGGCTACACCTTC,CASSLRLRAKGGSGYTF
few,TRBV2,TRBJ1-1,.,TGTGCCAGCACCGGGCTTGAAGCTTTCTTT,CASTGLEAFF
.,TRBV5-4,TRBJ2-2,.,TGTGCCAGCAGCTCACTAGGAAGCACCGGGGAGCTGTTTTTT,CASSSLGSTGELFF
once,TRBV29-1,TRBJ2-1,TRBD2,TGCAGCGTGGACGGACTAGCGTCCATGTTAGGCTATGAGCAGTTCTTC,CSVDGLASMLGYEQFF
.,TRBV9,TRBJ2-3,.,TGTGCCAGCAGCCGGGAGACAGGGACCACAGATACGCAGTATTTT,CASSRETGTTDTQYF
.,TRBV7-9,TRBJ1-5,.,TGTGCCCCTAACCAGGGACGACGGAATCAGCCCCAGCATTTT,CAPNQGRRNQPQHF
.,TRBV5-6,TRBJ2-7,.,TGTGCCAGCAGCTCAGAAGGGATACGCTCCTACGAGCAGTACTTC,CASSSEGIRSYEQYF
.,TRBV6-5,TRBJ2-5,TRBD1,TGTGCCAGCAGGATGAGGGACAGGCCCCAAGAGACCCAGTACTTC,CASRMRDRPQETQYF
.,TRBV6-5,TRBJ2-5,TRBD1,TGTGCCAGCAGTGAAGTCACAGGGGAAGAGACCCAGTACTTC,CASSEVTGEETQYF